The entry that follows covers one T cell receptor (beta chain) sequence. Germline lookup yields CDR1 SEHNR and CDR2 FQNEAQ (reference sequence). This CDR3 comprises 12 residues. The V end was cut by 5 bases, the J end by 5 bases, with 6 bases between. It was version v3.0 of the immunoSEQ assay that was run at survey level. Clones were sequenced by immunoSEQ multiplex PCR, and TCRdb holds only the in-frame ones, with some missing. The table lists 25,000 or so clones, around four fifths of them singletons, with 5.1% in the top ten. This sample is part of a study of long-term antiretroviral therapy in people with HIV.

This clonotype originated in a man between 18 and 35 years old with HIV. Sequencing used unsorted PBMCs, obtained 3 years after starting antiretroviral therapy. The V call is TRBV7-9, the J call TRBJ2-2, with D hard to call. The CDR3 DNA follows: TGTGCCAGCAGCGGACGTACCGGGGAGCTGTTTTTT. Its translation is CASSGRTGELFF.